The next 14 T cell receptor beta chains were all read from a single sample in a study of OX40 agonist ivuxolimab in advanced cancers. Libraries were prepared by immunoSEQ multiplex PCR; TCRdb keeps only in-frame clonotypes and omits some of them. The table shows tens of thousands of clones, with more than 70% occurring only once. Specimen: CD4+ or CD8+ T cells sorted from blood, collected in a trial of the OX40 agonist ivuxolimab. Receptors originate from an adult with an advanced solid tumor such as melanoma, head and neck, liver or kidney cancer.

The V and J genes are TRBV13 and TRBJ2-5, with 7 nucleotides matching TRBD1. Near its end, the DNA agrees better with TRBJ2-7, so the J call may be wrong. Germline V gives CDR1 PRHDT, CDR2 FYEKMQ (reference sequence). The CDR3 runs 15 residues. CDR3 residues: CASSSGDRSSYEQYF. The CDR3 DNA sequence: TGTGCCAGCAGCTCCGGGGACAGAAGCTCCTACGAGCAGTACTTC.

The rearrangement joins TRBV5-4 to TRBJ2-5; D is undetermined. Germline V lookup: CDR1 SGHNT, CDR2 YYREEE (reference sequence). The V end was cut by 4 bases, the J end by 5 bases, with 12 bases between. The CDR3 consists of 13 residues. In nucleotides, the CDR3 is TGTGCCAGCAGCCTCGGGCTTGAGGAGACCCAGTACTTC. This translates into CASSLGLEETQYF.

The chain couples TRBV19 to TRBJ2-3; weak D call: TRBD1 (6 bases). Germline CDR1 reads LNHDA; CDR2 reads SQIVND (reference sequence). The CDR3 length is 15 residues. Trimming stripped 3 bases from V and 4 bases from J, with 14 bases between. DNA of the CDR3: TGTGCCAGTAGTATCGGGACATCGGGTGCAGATACGCAGTATTTT. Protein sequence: CASSIGTSGADTQYF.

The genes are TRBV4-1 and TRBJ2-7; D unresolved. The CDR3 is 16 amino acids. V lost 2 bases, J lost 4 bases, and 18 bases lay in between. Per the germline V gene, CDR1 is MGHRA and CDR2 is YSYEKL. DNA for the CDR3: TGCGCCAGCAGCCAATCCCGGGTTACGACGAGGTACGAGCAGTACTTC. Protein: CASSQSRVTTRYEQYF.

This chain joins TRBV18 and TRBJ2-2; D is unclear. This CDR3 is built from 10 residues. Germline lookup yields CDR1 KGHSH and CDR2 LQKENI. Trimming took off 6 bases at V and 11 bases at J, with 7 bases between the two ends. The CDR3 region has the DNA TGTGCCAGCTCCACGACCGAGCTGTTTTTT. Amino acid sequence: CASSTTELFF.

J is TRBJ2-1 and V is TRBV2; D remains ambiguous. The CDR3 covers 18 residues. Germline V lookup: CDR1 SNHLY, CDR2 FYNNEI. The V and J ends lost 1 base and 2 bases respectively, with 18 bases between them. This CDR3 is CASSEGNQDILPYNEQFF. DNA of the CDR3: TGTGCCAGCAGTGAAGGGAACCAGGATATCCTTCCCTACAATGAGCAGTTCTTC. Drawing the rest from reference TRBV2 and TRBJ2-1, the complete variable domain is EPEVTQTPSHQVTQMGQEVILRCVPISNHLYFYWYRQILGQKVEFLVSFYNNEISEKSEIFDDQFSVERPDGSNFTLKIRSTKLEDSAMYFCASSEGNQDILPYNEQFFGPGTRLTVL.

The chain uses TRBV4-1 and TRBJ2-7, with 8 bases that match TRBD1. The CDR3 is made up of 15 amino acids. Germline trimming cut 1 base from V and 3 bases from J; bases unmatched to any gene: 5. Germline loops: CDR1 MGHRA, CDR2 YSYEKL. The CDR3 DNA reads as TGCGCCAGCAGCCAAGTGCAGGGGGCGAACTACGAGCAGTACTTC. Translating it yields CASSQVQGANYEQYF.

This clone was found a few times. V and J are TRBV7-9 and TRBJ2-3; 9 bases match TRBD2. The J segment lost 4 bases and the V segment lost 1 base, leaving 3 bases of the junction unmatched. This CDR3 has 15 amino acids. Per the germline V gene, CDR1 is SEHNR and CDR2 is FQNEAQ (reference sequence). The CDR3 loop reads CASSLVASGADTQYF. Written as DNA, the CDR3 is TGTGCCAGCAGCTTAGTAGCTAGCGGGGCAGATACGCAGTATTTT.

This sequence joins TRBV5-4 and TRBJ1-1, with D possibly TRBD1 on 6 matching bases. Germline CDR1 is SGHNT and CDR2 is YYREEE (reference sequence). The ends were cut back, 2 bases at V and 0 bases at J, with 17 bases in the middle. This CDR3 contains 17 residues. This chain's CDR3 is CASSFERGGGMNTEAFF. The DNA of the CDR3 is TGTGCCAGCAGCTTTGAGAGAGGAGGGGGGATGAACACTGAAGCTTTCTTT.

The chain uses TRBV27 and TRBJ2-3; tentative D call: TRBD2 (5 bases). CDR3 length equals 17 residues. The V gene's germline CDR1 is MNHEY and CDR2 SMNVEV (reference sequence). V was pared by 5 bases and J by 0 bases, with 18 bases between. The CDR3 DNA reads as TGTGCCAGCAGTAACCTGATTGTAAGGACTAGCACAGATACGCAGTATTTT. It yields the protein CASSNLIVRTSTDTQYF.

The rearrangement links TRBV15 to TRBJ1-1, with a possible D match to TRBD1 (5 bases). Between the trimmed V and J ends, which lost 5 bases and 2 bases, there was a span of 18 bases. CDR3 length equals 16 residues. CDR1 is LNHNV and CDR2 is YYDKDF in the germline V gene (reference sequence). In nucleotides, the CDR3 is TGTGCCACCAGCTACGAATTGGGACTCCCTAACACTGAAGCTTTCTTT. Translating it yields CATSYELGLPNTEAFF.

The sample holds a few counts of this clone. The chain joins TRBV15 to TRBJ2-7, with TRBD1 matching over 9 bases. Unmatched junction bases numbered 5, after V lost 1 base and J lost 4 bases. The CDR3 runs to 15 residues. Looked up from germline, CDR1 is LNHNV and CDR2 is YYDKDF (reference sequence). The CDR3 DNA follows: TGTGCCACCAGCAGAGGTCGACAGGGGGTATACGAGCAGTACTTC. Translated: CATSRGRQGVYEQYF.

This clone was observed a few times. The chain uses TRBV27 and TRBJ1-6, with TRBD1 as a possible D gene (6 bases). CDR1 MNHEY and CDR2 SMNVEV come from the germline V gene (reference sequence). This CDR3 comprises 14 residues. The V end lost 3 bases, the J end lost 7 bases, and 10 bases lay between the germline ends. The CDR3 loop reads CASSFGGTNSPLHF. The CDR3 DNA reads TGTGCCAGCAGTTTCGGGGGCACAAATTCACCCCTCCACTTT.

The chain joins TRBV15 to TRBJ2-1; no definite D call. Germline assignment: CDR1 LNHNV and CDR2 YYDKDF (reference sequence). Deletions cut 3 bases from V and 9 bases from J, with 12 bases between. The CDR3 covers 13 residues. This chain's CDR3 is CATSRVTSGEQFF. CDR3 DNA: TGTGCCACCAGCAGGGTTACATCGGGTGAGCAGTTCTTC.